This T cell receptor beta chain was observed in a study of blood T cell repertoires in COVID-19. Study-level background: From the United States, Italy and Spain came samples of acute and convalescent COVID-19. T cells, B-cell-depleted T cells, or PBMCs supplied cDNA or gDNA.

Authors' data handling: Estimated nucleated cell counts came from reference gene primer amplification. Libraries were prepared by immunoSEQ multiplex PCR; TCRdb keeps only in-frame clonotypes and omits some of them. V, J and clone size are those of that table, while D and trimming were read from the DNA. The sample includes 140,000 to 150,000 clones, roughly 90% of them seen just once. V was pared by 4 bases and J by 7 bases, with 7 bases between. This CDR3 spans 11 amino acids. Germline assignment: CDR1 MNHNY and CDR2 SVGAGI (reference sequence). The receptor was isolated from a man aged 60-69 years with active or convalescent COVID-19. The sample comprised peripheral blood. The V and J genes are TRBV6-6 and TRBJ1-1; D gene uncertain. CDR3 sequence (DNA): TGTGCCAGCAGTTCGGGATATGAAGCTTTCTTT. It yields the protein CASSSGYEAFF.